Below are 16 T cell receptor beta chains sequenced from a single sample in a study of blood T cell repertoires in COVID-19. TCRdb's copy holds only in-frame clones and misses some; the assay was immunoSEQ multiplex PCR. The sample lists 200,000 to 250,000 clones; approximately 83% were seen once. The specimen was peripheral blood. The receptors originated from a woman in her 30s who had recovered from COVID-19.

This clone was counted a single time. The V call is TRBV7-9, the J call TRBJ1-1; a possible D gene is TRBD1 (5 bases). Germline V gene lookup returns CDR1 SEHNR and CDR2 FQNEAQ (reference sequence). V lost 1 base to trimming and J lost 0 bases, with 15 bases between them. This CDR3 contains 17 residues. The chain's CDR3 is CASSLVPGGYLNTEAFF. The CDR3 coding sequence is TGTGCCAGCAGCTTAGTCCCCGGGGGTTATTTGAACACTGAAGCTTTCTTT.

The CDR3 spells CASSFGGARGLSTEAFF. CDR3 in DNA: TGTGCCAGCAGCTTCGGGGGGGCGCGGGGTTTGTCCACTGAAGCTTTCTTT. The chain links TRBV5-4 to TRBJ1-1; perhaps TRBD1 as D (6 bases). The V end lost 2 bases, the J end lost 4 bases, and 21 bases lay between the germline ends. CDR1 is SGHNT, CDR2 YYREEE, per germline (reference sequence). The CDR3 contains 17 residues.

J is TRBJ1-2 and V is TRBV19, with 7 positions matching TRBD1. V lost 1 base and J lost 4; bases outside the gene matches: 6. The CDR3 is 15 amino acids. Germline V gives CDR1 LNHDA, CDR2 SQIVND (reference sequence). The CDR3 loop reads CASSIGSGGGYGYTF. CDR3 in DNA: TGTGCCAGTAGTATAGGCTCAGGGGGAGGCTATGGCTACACCTTC.

CDR3 sequence: CASSTGTGVNTEAFF. CDR3 DNA: TGTGCCAGCAGTACCGGGACAGGGGTGAACACTGAAGCTTTCTTT. This chain links TRBV2 with TRBJ1-1; TRBD1 matches at 10 bases. V lost 5 bases and J lost 0; bases outside the gene matches: 3. Germline CDR1 SNHLY, CDR2 FYNNEI. The CDR3 runs 15 residues.

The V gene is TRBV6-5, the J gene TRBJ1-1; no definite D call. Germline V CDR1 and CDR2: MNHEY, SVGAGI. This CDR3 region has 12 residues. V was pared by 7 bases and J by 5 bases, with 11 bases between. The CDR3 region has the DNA TGTGCCAGCACTTATGGAGGGACTGAAGCTTTCTTT. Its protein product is CASTYGGTEAFF.

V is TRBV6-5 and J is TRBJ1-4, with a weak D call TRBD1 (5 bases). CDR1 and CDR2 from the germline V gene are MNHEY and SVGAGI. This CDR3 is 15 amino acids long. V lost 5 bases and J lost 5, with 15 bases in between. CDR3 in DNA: TGTGCCAGCAGTCAGGGTCACCTGAGGAATGAAAAACTGTTTTTT. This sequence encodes CASSQGHLRNEKLFF.

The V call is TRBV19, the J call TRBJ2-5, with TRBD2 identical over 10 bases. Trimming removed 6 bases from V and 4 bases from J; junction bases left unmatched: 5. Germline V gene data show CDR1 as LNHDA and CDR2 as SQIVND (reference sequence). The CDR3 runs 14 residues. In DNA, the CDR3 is TGTGCCAGTAGACGGACTAGCGGCGGAGAGACCCAGTACTTC. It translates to CASRRTSGGETQYF.

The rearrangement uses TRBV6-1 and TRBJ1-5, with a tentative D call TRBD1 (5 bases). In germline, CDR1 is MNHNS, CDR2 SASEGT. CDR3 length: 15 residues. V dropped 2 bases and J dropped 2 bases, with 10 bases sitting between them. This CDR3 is CASSERGGGNQPQHF. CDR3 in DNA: TGTGCCAGCAGTGAAAGGGGAGGGGGCAATCAGCCCCAGCATTTT.

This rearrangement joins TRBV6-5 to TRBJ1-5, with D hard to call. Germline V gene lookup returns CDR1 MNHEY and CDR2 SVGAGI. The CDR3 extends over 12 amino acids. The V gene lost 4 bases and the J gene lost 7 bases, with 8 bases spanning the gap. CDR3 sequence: CASSFQRQPQHF. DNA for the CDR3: TGTGCCAGCAGTTTCCAGAGGCAGCCCCAGCATTTT.

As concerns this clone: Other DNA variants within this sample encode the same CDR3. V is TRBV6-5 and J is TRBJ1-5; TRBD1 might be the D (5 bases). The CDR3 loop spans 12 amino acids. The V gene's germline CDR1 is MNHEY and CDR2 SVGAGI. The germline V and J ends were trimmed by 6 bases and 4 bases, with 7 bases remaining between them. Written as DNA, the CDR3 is TGTGCCAGCAGGGGGGGAAATCAGCCCCAGCATTTT. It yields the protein CASRGGNQPQHF.

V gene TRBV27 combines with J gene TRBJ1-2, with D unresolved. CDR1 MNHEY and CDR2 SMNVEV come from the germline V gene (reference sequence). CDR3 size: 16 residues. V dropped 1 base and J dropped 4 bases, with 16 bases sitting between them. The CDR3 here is CASSLLSAGTFYGYTF. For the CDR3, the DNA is TGTGCCAGCAGTTTATTATCAGCAGGAACCTTCTATGGCTACACCTTC.

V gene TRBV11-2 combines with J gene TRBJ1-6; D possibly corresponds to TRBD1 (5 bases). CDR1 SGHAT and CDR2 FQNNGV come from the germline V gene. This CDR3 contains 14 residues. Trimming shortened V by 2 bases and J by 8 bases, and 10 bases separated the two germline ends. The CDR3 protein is CASSLSGEDSPLHF. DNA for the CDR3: TGTGCCAGCAGCTTATCGGGGGAGGATTCACCCCTCCACTTT.

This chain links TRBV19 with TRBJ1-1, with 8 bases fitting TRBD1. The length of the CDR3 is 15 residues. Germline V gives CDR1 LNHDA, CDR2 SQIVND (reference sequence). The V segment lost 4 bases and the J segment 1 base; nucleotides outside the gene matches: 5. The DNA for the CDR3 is TGTGCCAGTAGTACCACAGGACAGGGGAACACTGAAGCTTTCTTT. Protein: CASSTTGQGNTEAFF.

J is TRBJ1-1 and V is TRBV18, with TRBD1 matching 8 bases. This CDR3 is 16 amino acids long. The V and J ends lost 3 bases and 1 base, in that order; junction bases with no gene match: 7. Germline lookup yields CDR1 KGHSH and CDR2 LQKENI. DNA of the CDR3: TGTGCCAGCTCACCCCAGACAGGGGACCCGAACACTGAAGCTTTCTTT. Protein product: CASSPQTGDPNTEAFF.

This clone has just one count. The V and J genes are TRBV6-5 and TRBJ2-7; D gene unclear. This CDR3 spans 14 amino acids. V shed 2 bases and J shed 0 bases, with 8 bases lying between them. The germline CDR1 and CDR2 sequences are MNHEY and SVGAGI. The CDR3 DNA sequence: TGTGCCAGCAGTTACCCTAAAAGCTCCTACGAGCAGTACTTC. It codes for CASSYPKSSYEQYF.

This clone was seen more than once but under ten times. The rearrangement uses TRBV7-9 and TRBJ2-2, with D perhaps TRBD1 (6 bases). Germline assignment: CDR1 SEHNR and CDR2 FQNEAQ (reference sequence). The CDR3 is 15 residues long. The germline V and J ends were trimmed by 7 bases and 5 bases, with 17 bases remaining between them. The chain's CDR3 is CASKPGETLTGELFF. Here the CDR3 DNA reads TGTGCCAGCAAACCAGGGGAGACTTTGACCGGGGAGCTGTTTTTT.